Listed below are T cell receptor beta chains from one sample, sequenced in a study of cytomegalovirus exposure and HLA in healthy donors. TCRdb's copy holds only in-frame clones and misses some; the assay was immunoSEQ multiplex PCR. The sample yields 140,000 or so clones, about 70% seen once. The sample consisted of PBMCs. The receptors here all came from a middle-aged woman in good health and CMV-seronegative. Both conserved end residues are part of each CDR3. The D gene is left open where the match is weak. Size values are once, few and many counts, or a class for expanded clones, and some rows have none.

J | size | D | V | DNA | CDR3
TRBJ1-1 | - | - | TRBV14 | TGTGCCAGCAGCCACGGACAGCCCTTGAACACTGAAGCTTTCTTT | CASSHGQPLNTEAFF
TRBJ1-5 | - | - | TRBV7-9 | TGTGCCAGCAGCCCTGGGGGCAGGTGGAATCAGCCCCAGCATTTT | CASSPGGRWNQPQHF
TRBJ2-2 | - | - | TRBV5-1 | TGCGCCAGCAGGGTATATGACTATAACACCGGGGAGCTGTTTTTT | CASRVYDYNTGELFF
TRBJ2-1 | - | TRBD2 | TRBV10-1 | TGCGCCAGCAACACCGGGACTAGCGGGAACCATGAGCAGTTCTTC | CASNTGTSGNHEQFF
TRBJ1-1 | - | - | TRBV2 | TGTGCCAGCAGTGGCCAGATTGAAGCTTTCTTT | CASSGQIEAFF
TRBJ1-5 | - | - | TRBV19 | TGTGCCAGTAGTATCAGTCATAATCAGCCCCAGCATTTT | CASSISHNQPQHF
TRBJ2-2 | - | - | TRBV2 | TGTGCCAGCGAGGAGGGGAACACCGGGGAGCTGTTTTTT | CASEEGNTGELFF
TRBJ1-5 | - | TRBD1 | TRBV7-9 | TGTGCCAGCAGCTCCGGGACAGGGATTCGACAGCCCCAGCATTTT | CASSSGTGIRQPQHF
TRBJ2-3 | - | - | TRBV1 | TGCACCAGCAGCCAAGAGGCTAGCGGGGCGTATACGCAGTATTTT | CTSSQEASGAYTQYF
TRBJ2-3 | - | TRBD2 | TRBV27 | TGTGCCAGCAGGCCGAGCGGGGGCCGGCGGGGTACGCAGTATTTT | CASRPSGGRRGTQYF
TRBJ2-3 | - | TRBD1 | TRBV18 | TGTGCCAGCTCACCACCGGGACAGATACCTGTGAATACGCAGTATTTT | CASSPPGQIPVNTQYF
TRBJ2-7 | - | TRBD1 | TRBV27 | TGTGCCAGCAGTTCTCCAACAGGGGGCGAGCAGTACTTC | CASSSPTGGEQYF
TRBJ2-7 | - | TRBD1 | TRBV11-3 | TGTGCCAGCAGCTCTCACTTAGACAGGGGTCACGAGCAGTACTTC | CASSSHLDRGHEQYF
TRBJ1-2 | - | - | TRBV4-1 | TGCGCCAGCAGCCAAGAACGAGGGGGTCTCTATGGCTACACCTTC | CASSQERGGLYGYTF
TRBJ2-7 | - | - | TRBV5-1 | TGCGCCAGCAGCTCTCAGCTGGGGATCCGGGACTCGACCTACGAGCAGTACTTC | CASSSQLGIRDSTYEQYF
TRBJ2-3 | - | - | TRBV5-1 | TGCGCCAGCAGCTTTACGGCGGGGCCTAGCACAGATACGCAGTATTTT | CASSFTAGPSTDTQYF
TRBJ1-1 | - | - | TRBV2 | TGTGCCAGCCTGAGACAGCCGAACACTGAAGCTTTCTTT | CASLRQPNTEAFF
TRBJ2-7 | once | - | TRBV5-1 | TGCGCCAGCAGCTTGAACTACGAGCAGTGCTTC | CASSLNYEQCF
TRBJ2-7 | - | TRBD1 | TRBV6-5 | TGTGCCAGCAGCGACAGGGTTACCTACGAGCAGTACTTC | CASSDRVTYEQYF
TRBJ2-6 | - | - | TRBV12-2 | TGTGCAAGTCGCTTAGAGGGGAAGCACCCTTCTGGGGCCAACGTCCTGACTTTC | CASRLEGKHPSGANVLTF
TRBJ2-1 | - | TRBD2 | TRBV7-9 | TGTTCCAGCAGCTTCTCTAGCGGGGGGACTAACAATGAGCAGTTCTTC | CSSSFSSGGTNNEQFF
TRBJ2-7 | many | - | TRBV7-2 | TGTGCCAGCAGCTTAAGCGGTGACGAGCAGTACTTC | CASSLSGDEQYF
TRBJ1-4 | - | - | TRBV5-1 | TGCGCCAGCAGCTTGGTCGGTGCAACTAATGAAAAACTGTTTTTT | CASSLVGATNEKLFF
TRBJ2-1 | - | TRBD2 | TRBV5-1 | TGCGCCAGCAGCCATACTAGCGGGGGGTCCTACAATGAGCAGTTCTTC | CASSHTSGGSYNEQFF
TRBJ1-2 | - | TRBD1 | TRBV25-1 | TGTGCCAGCAGTGCCCGACAGGGGGCATATGGCTACACCTTC | CASSARQGAYGYTF
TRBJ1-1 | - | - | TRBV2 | TGTGCCAGCAGAGGAGATAACACTGAAGCTTTCTTT | CASRGDNTEAFF
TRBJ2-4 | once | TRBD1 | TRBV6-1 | TGTGCCAGCAACCCGACAGGGACCAGAAACATTCAGTACTTC | CASNPTGTRNIQYF